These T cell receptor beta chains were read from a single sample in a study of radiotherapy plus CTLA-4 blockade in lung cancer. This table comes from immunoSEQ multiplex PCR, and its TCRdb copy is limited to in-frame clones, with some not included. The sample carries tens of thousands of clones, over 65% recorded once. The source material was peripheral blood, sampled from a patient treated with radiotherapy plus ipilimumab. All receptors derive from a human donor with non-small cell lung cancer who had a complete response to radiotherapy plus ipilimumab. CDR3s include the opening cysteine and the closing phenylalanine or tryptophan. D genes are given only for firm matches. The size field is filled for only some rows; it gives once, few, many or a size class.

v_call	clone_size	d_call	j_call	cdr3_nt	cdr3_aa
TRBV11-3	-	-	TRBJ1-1	TGTGCCAGCAGCTTTTTGTTGGGACAAGGAGCTTTCTTT	CASSFLLGQGAFF
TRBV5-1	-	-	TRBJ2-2	TGCGCCAGCAGCCTGGACAGACCGAACACCGGGGAGCTGTTTTTT	CASSLDRPNTGELFF
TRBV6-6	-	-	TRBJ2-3	TGTGCCAGCAGTTACAAGGGGAGTGGGGTAGATACGCAGTATTTT	CASSYKGSGVDTQYF
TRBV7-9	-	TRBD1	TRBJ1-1	TGTGCCAGCAGCTTAGGAGGGGGCGCGGGGGGAGCTTTCTTT	CASSLGGGAGGAFF
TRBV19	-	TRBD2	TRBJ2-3	TGTGCCTCCCGGGAGGGCCGGTTCCTAAACACAGATACGCAGTATTTT	CASREGRFLNTDTQYF
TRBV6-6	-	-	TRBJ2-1	TGTGCCAGCACAGGGACCCACGTTCCAAATGAGCAGTTCTTC	CASTGTHVPNEQFF
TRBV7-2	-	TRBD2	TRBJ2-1	TGTGCCAGCAGCCCTACGGGAGGAATCACCTACAATGAGCAGTTCTTC	CASSPTGGITYNEQFF
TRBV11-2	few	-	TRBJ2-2	TGTGCCAGCAGCCTCCCTGGGACCGGGGAGCTGTTTTTT	CASSLPGTGELFF
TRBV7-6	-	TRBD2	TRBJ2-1	TGTGCCAGCAGCTTAGTTGGACTAGTAACGAATGAGCAGTTCTTC	CASSLVGLVTNEQFF
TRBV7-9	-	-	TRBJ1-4	TGTGCCAGCAGCCCCCGAGCAACTAATGAAAAACTGTTTTTT	CASSPRATNEKLFF
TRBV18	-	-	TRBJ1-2	TGTGCCAGCTCCCCCCCGGGGGCGGGCTATGGCTACACCTTC	CASSPPGAGYGYTF
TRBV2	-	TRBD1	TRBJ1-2	TGTGCCAGCAGCGTTGGGACAGGAGACACTTATGGCTACACCTTC	CASSVGTGDTYGYTF
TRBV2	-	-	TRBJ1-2	TGTGCCAGCAGCTATACTTCGGGCTATGGCTACACCTTC	CASSYTSGYGYTF
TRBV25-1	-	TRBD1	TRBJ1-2	TGTGCCAGCAGTTCTACAGGGGCCACTAACTATGGCTACACCTTC	CASSSTGATNYGYTF
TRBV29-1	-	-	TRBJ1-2	TGCAGCGTTGAGGGGCAACTCTATGGCTACACCTTC	CSVEGQLYGYTF
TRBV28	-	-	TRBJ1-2	TGTGCCAGCAATTTCAGGGGTGGCTATGGCTACACCTTC	CASNFRGGYGYTF
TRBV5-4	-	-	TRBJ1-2	TGTGCCAGCAGCCCGGACGGACGGGGAGCTAACTATGGCTACACCTTC	CASSPDGRGANYGYTF
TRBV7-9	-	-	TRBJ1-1	TGTGCCAGCAGTCGTCACAGGAACACTGAAGCTTTCTTT	CASSRHRNTEAFF
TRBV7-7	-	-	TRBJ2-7	TGTGCTAGCAGCCGTGGTGACCCAGGGTCCTACGAGCAGTACTTC	CASSRGDPGSYEQYF
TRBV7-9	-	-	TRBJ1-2	TGTGCCAGCAGCTCCTCGGGGGGCTACACCTTC	CASSSSGGYTF
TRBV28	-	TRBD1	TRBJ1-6	TGTGCCAGCAGTTTGCAGGACAGGGTGTCCTATAATTCACCCCTCCACTTT	CASSLQDRVSYNSPLHF
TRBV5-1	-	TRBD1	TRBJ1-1	TGCGCCAGCAGCACGACAGGGGGCACTGAAGCTTTCTTT	CASSTTGGTEAFF
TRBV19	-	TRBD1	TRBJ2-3	TGTGCCAGTAGTTCACCGACAGGGGCCACAGATACGCAGTATTTT	CASSSPTGATDTQYF
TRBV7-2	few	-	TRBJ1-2	TGTGCCAGCAGCTTAGAGGGCTATGGCTACACCTTC	CASSLEGYGYTF
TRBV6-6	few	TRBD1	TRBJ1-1	TGTGCCAGCAGTTACTCGAGGACAGGGTACGCTGAAGCTTTCTTT	CASSYSRTGYAEAFF
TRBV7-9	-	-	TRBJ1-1	TGTGCCAGCAGCTTAAGGTTAAAGGGGAATAACACTGAAGCTTTCTTT	CASSLRLKGNNTEAFF
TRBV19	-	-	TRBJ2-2	TGTGCCAGTAGGGACGGGCGGGTTGGGGAGCTGTTTTTT	CASRDGRVGELFF
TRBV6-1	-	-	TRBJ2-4	TGTGCCAGAAAGGACGGCCCAAACATTCAGTACTTC	CARKDGPNIQYF
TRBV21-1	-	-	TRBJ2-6	TGTGCCAGCAGGAGCAGTTTAGCTACACAAAGTCGGGCCAACGTCCTGACTTTC	CASRSSLATQSRANVLTF
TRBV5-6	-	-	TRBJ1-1	TGTGCCAGCAGCCTAGCTTGGATGGGTATGAACACTGAAGCTTTCTTT	CASSLAWMGMNTEAFF
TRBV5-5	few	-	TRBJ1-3	TGTGCCAGCAGCTTGATCTGGGACACCATATATTTT	CASSLIWDTIYF
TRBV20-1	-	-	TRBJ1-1	TGCAGTGCTCTCAGGGGCACTGAAGCTTTCTTT	CSALRGTEAFF
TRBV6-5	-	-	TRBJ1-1	TGTGCCAGCAGACGGGACGGCGATAACACTGAAGCTTTCTTT	CASRRDGDNTEAFF
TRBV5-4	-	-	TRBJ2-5	TGTGCCAGCAGCCCGGGACTTCTTGAAGAGACCCAGTACTTC	CASSPGLLEETQYF
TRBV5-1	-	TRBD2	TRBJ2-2	TGCGCCAGCAGCATAAGACTAGCGGGAAACACCGGGGAGCTGTTTTTT	CASSIRLAGNTGELFF
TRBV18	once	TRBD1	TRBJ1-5	TGTGCCAGCTCGACAGGGGAGATGGGCAGCAATCAGCCCCAGCATTTT	CASSTGEMGSNQPQHF